This is a list of T cell receptor beta chains from one sample in a study of spatial heterogeneity in lung cancer. One entry per CDR3 protein, called by TCRdb with MiXCR from the 5' RACE reads. The top ten clones hold about 25% of a sample with 26,000 or so distinct CDR3 sequences, 13% of them seen once. The sample here was PBMCs, taken at surgery. The receptor source for this set is a female donor with early-stage non-small cell lung cancer. CDR3s include the opening cysteine and the closing phenylalanine or tryptophan. Where a row states a size, it is once, few, many or the class of an expanded clone; other rows omit it.

v_gene | abundance | CDR3aa
TRBV20-1 | many | CSATLLRPGLATIQYF
TRBV29-1 | many | CSVEGSDLRGDTQYF
TRBV28 | many | CASRGDGYTF
TRBV12-3/TRBV12-4 | many | CASSLQGTQETQYF
TRBV6-1 | - | CASEGETGTGELFF
TRBV3-1 | many | CASSQVPSDQETQYF
TRBV5-1 | many | CASSVGTLYGYTF
TRBV4-3 | many | CASSQEGSISPLHF
TRBV6-6 | many | CASSLLPWMQYF
TRBV4-1 | many | CASSPPGRGTYGYTF
TRBV3-1 | - | CASGPDGSYNSPLHF
TRBV7-2 | - | CASSLGDSFEQFF
TRBV28 | - | CASSPLEGTGSGAKNIQYF
TRBV12-3/TRBV12-4 | many | CASSLGGGRTGELFF
TRBV6-5 | many | CASSEPGTSLGELFF
TRBV27 | many | CASRSSPSNQPQHF
TRBV7-8 | many | CASSFWGETGNTIYF
TRBV28 | many | CASSDFDGYTF
TRBV28 | few | CASSFGTGADTQYF
TRBV7-9 | many | CASSLARRDHLTDTQYF
TRBV7-9 | - | CASSLAPESLAGELFF
TRBV6-4 | many | CASSDSNSRGYTF
TRBV6-2/TRBV6-3 | many | CASSWSADRGRSIAKNIQYF
TRBV23-1 | - | CASSLLGRGTDTQYF
TRBV27 | - | CASSLSQFSNYGYTF
TRBV28 | many | CASSRRGEKLFF
TRBV2 | many | CATSGLGETQYF
TRBV12-3/TRBV12-4 | many | CASRLAGGNEQYF